Shown below are 25 T cell receptor beta chains from a single sample sequenced in a study of CD8+CD57+ T cells in acquired aplastic anemia. Profiling of TCR beta VDJ combinations and CDR3 sequences used genomic DNA as template. TCRdb analysed the reads with MiXCR anew, one entry per CDR3 protein. The table includes roughly 250,000 distinct CDR3 sequences, 70% to 85% detected once. Patients sequenced had flow cytometry evidence of CD8+CD57+ cell expansion. Material: sorted CD4+, CD8+, or CD8+CD57+ T cells (not recorded which) from PBMCs. The receptors were sampled from a human donor with aplastic anemia.

This clonotype has just one count. This chain uses TRBV9 with TRBJ2-3, with D perhaps matching TRBD1 (5 bases). Trimming removed 0 bases from V and 1 base from J, with 9 bases in between. Germline CDR1 and CDR2: SGDLS and YYNGEE. This CDR3 has 15 amino acids. The CDR3 sequence is CASSVGEGGTDTQYF. CDR3 bases: TGTGCCAGCAGCGTAGGGGAAGGGGGCACAGATACGCAGTATTTT.

This clonotype has a single count. As the CDR3 is not closed by the conserved phenylalanine or tryptophan, this likely results from a read error. It is unclear where the CDR3 begins or ends on the DNA, so no DNA is shown, and the CDR3 is as TCRdb lists it. This chain connects TRBV7-4 to TRBJ2-1; TRBD1 reflects the table's D call only, with no check against the DNA. Germline CDR1 SGHVT, CDR2 SQSDAQ. Termini included, the CDR3 measures 11 amino acids. The CDR3 sequence: CASAWADEECV.

This sequence joins TRBV7-6 and TRBJ1-2; 8 bases agree with TRBD1. Germline V gene sequence: CDR1 SGHVS, CDR2 FNYEAQ. The length of the CDR3 is 15 residues. Unmatched junction bases numbered 15, after V lost 6 bases and J lost 9 bases. The CDR3, as DNA: TGTGCCAGCAGTTCAGACAGGGGCAATTCACCCCGCTACACCTTC. It yields the protein CASSSDRGNSPRYTF.

On this clonotype itself: The DNA is omitted, as the CDR3 cannot be located on it reliably, and the CDR3 follows TCRdb's listing. The chain recombines TRBV7-2 with TRBJ1-1; TRBD1, as called in the table, went unchecked against the DNA. Including both end residues, the CDR3 is 15 amino acids long. Germline V gene lookup returns CDR1 SGHTA and CDR2 FQGNSA. CDR3 in amino acids: CASSWGQGSNYDYFF.

This rearrangement joins TRBV25-1 to TRBJ2-7; 11 nucleotides line up with TRBD2. The CDR3 has 15 amino acids. Germline CDR1 is MGHDK and CDR2 is SYGVNS. The trim removed 6 bases at V and 3 bases at J, leaving 7 bases unmatched. The CDR3 nucleotides are TGTGCCAGCAGACAGGGACTAGCGGTTCACTACGAGCAGTACGTC. Its protein product is CASRQGLAVHYEQYV.

This clonotype has just one count. The chain uses TRBV7-3 and TRBJ2-7, with a weak D call TRBD1 (7 bases). Germline CDR1 and CDR2: SGHTA and FQGTGA. The germline V and J ends were trimmed by 5 bases and 3 bases, with 26 bases remaining between them. CDR3 length: 18 amino acids. The CDR3: CASSISPGGTDTYYEQYV. For the CDR3, the DNA is TGTGCCAGCAGCATCAGTCCAGGCGGGACAGATACTTACTACGAGCAGTACGTC.

As concerns this clonotype: Without the conserved terminal phenylalanine or tryptophan, this CDR3 likely stems from a read error. It is unclear where the CDR3 begins or ends on the DNA, so no DNA is shown, and the CDR3 is as TCRdb lists it. This sequence joins TRBV7-2 and TRBJ1-2. The CDR3 is 13 residues long, ends included. The germline gives CDR1 SGHTA, CDR2 FQGNSA. CDR3 sequence reads: CASSFGLAGGDLS.

This rearrangement joins TRBV5-4 to TRBJ2-7; 7 nucleotides agree with TRBD1. Per the germline V gene, CDR1 is SGHNT and CDR2 is YYREEE (reference sequence). V was clipped by 3 bases and J by 3 bases; unmatched bases: 3. CDR3 length: 13 residues. CDR3: CASSSGTDYEQYV. The CDR3, as DNA: TGTGCCAGCAGCTCAGGGACAGACTACGAGCAGTACGTC.

The rearrangement joins TRBV9 to TRBJ2-2; D unclear. The CDR3 extends over 13 amino acids. From germline, CDR1 is SGDLS and CDR2 YYNGEE. V was shortened by 5 bases and J by 0 bases, with 5 bases between the two germline ends. CDR3 in amino acids: CASSPTNTGELFF. CDR3 DNA sequence: TGTGCCAGCAGTCCCACGAACACCGGGGAGCTGTTTTTT.

This clonotype was detected a few times. The chain is built from TRBV2 and TRBJ2-5; D gene uncertain. CDR1 is SNHLY and CDR2 is FYNNEI in the germline V gene. The CDR3 has 12 amino acids. V was cut by 3 bases and J by 5 bases, with 7 bases left in between. CDR3 amino acids: CASSERRETQYF. The CDR3 nucleotides read TGTGCCAGCAGTGAGCGTCGGGAGACCCAGTACTTC. The full variable domain, rest sourced from reference TRBV2 and TRBJ2-5, is EPEVTQTPSHQVTQMGQEVILRCVPISNHLYFYWYRQILGQKVEFLVSFYNNEISEKSEIFDDQFSVERPDGSNFTLKIRSTKLEDSAMYFCASSERRETQYFGPGTRLLVL.

The genes are TRBV5-4 and TRBJ2-7; unclear D gene. The CDR3 spans 16 residues. Germline CDR1 reads SGHNT; CDR2 reads YYREEE (reference sequence). The germline V and J ends were trimmed by 2 bases and 6 bases, with 21 bases remaining between them. The CDR3 DNA follows: TGTGCCAGCAGCTTTACTGGCGAGGCGAACCTGGCCGAGCAGTACGTC. Translation: CASSFTGEANLAEQYV.

To note about this clonotype: Since no conserved phenylalanine or tryptophan closes the CDR3, a read error is the likely cause. The DNA is left out, because the CDR3 cannot be placed on it with certainty; the CDR3 is given as TCRdb lists it. The gene calls are TRBV7-9 and TRBJ2-3. Germline V lookup: CDR1 SEHNR, CDR2 FQNEAQ (reference sequence). The CDR3 contains 13 residues when both ends are counted. The CDR3 protein is CASSFQRSEASDE.

Details on this clonotype: Without the conserved terminal phenylalanine or tryptophan, this CDR3 likely stems from a read error. It is unclear where the CDR3 begins or ends on the DNA, so no DNA is shown, and the CDR3 is as TCRdb lists it. The chain combines TRBV7-7 with TRBJ2-5; the D call of TRBD2 is as the table states it, not checked on the DNA. Germline V lookup: CDR1 SSHAT, CDR2 FNYEAQ (reference sequence). The CDR3 sequence runs 12 residues, both termini included. The CDR3 is CASSFASETTQY.

This chain uses TRBV29-1 with TRBJ1-1; D might be TRBD1 (5 bases). The germline V and J ends were trimmed by 4 bases and 10 bases, with 16 bases remaining between them. The CDR3 contains 12 residues. Germline V gives CDR1 SQVTM, CDR2 ANQGSEA. Here the CDR3 reads CSVGRGGAGAFF. As DNA, the CDR3 is TGCAGCGTTGGAAGGGGAGGGGCCGGAGCTTTCTTT. Full variable domain (outside the CDR3, taken from reference TRBV29-1 and TRBJ1-1): SAVISQKPSRDICQRGTSLTIQCQVDSQVTMMFWYRQQPGQSLTLIATANQGSEATYESGFVIDKFPISRPNLTFSTLTVSNMSPEDSSIYLCSVGRGGAGAFFGQGTRLTVV.

A few counts support this clonotype. At one boundary the junction diverges from the germline segment, which might be a read error. The chain recombines TRBV7-8 with TRBJ2-3; possibly TRBD1 for D (5 bases). CDR3 length equals 14 residues. CDR1 and CDR2 (germline): SGHVS, FQNEAQ. For the CDR3, the DNA is TGTGCCAGCAGCTTAGATGGGGCCGAGCAGTCCGTCGGGTTT. It yields the protein CASSLDGAEQSVGF.

This clonotype is classed as medium-sized. V usage is TRBV7-9 and J usage is TRBJ2-3, with D perhaps matching TRBD1 (5 bases). CDR1 and CDR2 (germline): SEHNR, FQNEAQ (reference sequence). There are 14 residues in the CDR3. The V end lost 3 bases, the J end lost 0 bases, and 7 bases lay between the germline ends. The CDR3 DNA sequence: TGTGCCAGCAGCTTTACAGGAAGCACAGATACGCAGTATTTT. Translating gives CASSFTGSTDTQYF.

The chain joins TRBV19 to TRBJ1-2, with D possibly TRBD1 on 5 matching bases. The V end was cut by 6 bases, the J end by 9 bases, with 17 bases between. Germline lookup yields CDR1 LNHDA and CDR2 SQIVND (reference sequence). CDR3 length: 13 amino acids. The CDR3 spells CASSGDWRGSYTF. The CDR3 DNA reads TGTGCCAGTAGCGGGGACTGGAGGGGTAGCTACACCTTC.

Comment on this clonotype: The CDR3 end shows no conserved phenylalanine or tryptophan, and so a read error is likely. The CDR3 nucleotides read TGCAGTGGGCGGGAGACCCTAATCGAGACTGAAGCTTTCTCT. Its protein is CSGRETLIETEAFS. The rearrangement joins TRBV20-1 to TRBJ1-1; D ambiguous. V was cut by 7 bases and J by 5 bases, with 20 bases left in between. This CDR3 contains 14 residues. CDR1 DFQATT and CDR2 SNEGSKA come from the germline V gene (reference sequence).

On this clonotype itself: Its ends do not fully match the called genes, so a read error is possible. The chain employs TRBV7-9 and TRBJ2-7; 7 bases are a match to TRBD2. The germline V gene has CDR1 SEHNR and CDR2 FQNEAQ (reference sequence). This CDR3 is built from 14 residues. The CDR3 DNA follows: TGTGCCAGCAGCTTGGGGAGGGACGGGCACGTATATGGCTTC. As protein: CASSLGRDGHVYGF.

This chain uses TRBV6-4 with TRBJ2-7; no firm D call. V was trimmed by 6 bases and J by 0 bases, leaving 9 bases between them. CDR3 length equals 13 residues. CDR1 MRHNA and CDR2 SNTAGT come from the germline V gene. DNA of the CDR3: TGTGCCAGCAGGGGCCGGAGCTCCTACGAGCAGTACTTC. Translation gives CASRGRSSYEQYF.

With regard to this clonotype: In this CDR3 the conserved last residue, phenylalanine or tryptophan, is missing, so a read error is likely. No DNA is shown, since the ends of the CDR3 on it are uncertain; the CDR3 is the one TCRdb lists. Here the CDR3 reads CASGFAGRDTEYV. The chain is built from TRBV7-9 and TRBJ2-3. With termini counted, the CDR3 has 13 amino acids. The germline CDR1 and CDR2 sequences are SEHNR and FQNEAQ (reference sequence).

The chain joins TRBV4-1 to TRBJ1-2, with D possibly TRBD1 on 6 matching bases. The CDR3 extends over 14 amino acids. Germline V gene lookup returns CDR1 MGHRA and CDR2 YSYEKL. The V end was cut by 1 base, the J end by 4 bases, with 10 bases between. CDR3 residues: CASSQAGAPYGYTF. The CDR3 bases are TGCGCCAGCAGCCAAGCAGGGGCCCCCTATGGCTACACCTTC.

The chain joins TRBV2 to TRBJ1-1; D possibly corresponds to TRBD1 (6 bases). Germline CDR1 is SNHLY and CDR2 is FYNNEI. CDR3 length equals 12 residues. Trimming cost V 2 bases and J 7 bases, with 8 bases left between them. The CDR3 loop is CASSERGVEAFF. DNA for the CDR3: TGTGCCAGCAGTGAAAGGGGGGTTGAAGCTTTCTTT.

Details on this clonotype: It is likely a read error, because the conserved phenylalanine at the end of the CDR3 is missing. The chain joins TRBV20-1 to TRBJ1-2; a possible D gene is TRBD1 (6 bases). The germline V and J ends were trimmed by 2 bases and 4 bases, with 11 bases remaining between them. CDR1 DFQATT and CDR2 SNEGSKA come from the germline V gene (reference sequence). The CDR3 is 13 residues long. CDR3 nucleotides: TGCAGTGCTAGAATAATGGACAGCTATGGCTACACCATC. This codes for CSARIMDSYGYTI.

The chain links TRBV11-3 to TRBJ2-5, with a weak D call TRBD1 (5 bases). This CDR3 is built from 14 residues. V lost 8 bases and J 3 bases, leaving 16 bases between the germline ends. CDR1 SGHNT and CDR2 YENEEA come from the germline V gene. CDR3 nucleotide sequence: TGTGCCAGCTCAAGACAGTCAAACGAAGAGACCCAGTACTTC. Its protein is CASSRQSNEETQYF. The full variable domain, in which reference TRBV11-3 and TRBJ2-5 provide the parts outside the CDR3, is EAGVVQSPRYKIIEKKQPVAFWCNPISGHNTLYWYLQNLGQGPELLIRYENEEAVDDSQLPKDRFSAERLKGVDSTLKIQPAELGDSAVYLCASSRQSNEETQYFGPGTRLLVL.